The 26 T cell receptor beta chains below were found in one sample sequenced in a study of shared clonotypes between healthy human individuals. Data came from immunoSEQ multiplex PCR; TCRdb stores just in-frame clones and leaves some out. In the table there are about 490,000 clones, around 78% of which are singletons. What was sequenced was PBMCs. Receptors were obtained from a woman between 40 and 55 years old in good health. Some clones in this sample may be carry-over from other donors' samples.

This rearrangement joins TRBV30 to TRBJ2-7, with D maybe TRBD1 (5 bases). Germline V gene lookup returns CDR1 GTSNPN and CDR2 SVGIG (reference sequence). Trimming cost V 3 bases and J 0 bases, with 27 bases left between them. The CDR3 covers 19 residues. CDR3 sequence (DNA): TGTGCCTGGAGCGTTTCCCGGACATATTCACCCCAATACTCCTACGAGCAGTACTTC. As protein: CAWSVSRTYSPQYSYEQYF.

A remark on this clone: This sample also contains other DNA sequences that code for the same CDR3. The chain joins TRBV18 to TRBJ1-5, with D uncertain. Trimming left V 3 bases short and J 0 bases short, with 3 bases between. This CDR3 comprises 13 residues. Germline V lookup: CDR1 KGHSH, CDR2 LQKENI. This CDR3 reads CASSPDSNQPQHF. CDR3 DNA: TGTGCCAGCTCACCGGATAGCAATCAGCCCCAGCATTTT.

The chain has TRBV5-1 and TRBJ2-7; TRBD2 agrees at 13 bases. The CDR3 consists of 17 residues. Germline CDR1 and CDR2: SGHRS and YFSETQ. With V trimmed by 4 bases and J by 2 bases, 9 bases remained unmatched. CDR3 DNA sequence: TGCGCCAGCAGCCTCTGGACTAGCGGGAGTGGAGCCTACGAGCAGTACTTC. Protein sequence: CASSLWTSGSGAYEQYF.

This clone has at least ten counts. The chain is built from TRBV28 and TRBJ1-2; TRBD1 is a possible D gene (5 bases). CDR3 length: 13 amino acids. Germline CDR1 and CDR2: MDHEN and SYDVKM. Trimming removed 10 bases from V and 8 bases from J, with 20 bases in between. The CDR3 reads CATLASGRRGYTF. The CDR3 DNA reads as TGTGCCACTCTCGCGTCAGGGCGCCGGGGCTACACCTTC.

The chain has TRBV30 and TRBJ2-2; D is possibly TRBD1 (6 bases). This CDR3 has 14 amino acids. V dropped 2 bases and J dropped 4 bases, with 11 bases sitting between them. Germline V CDR1 and CDR2: GTSNPN, SVGIG (reference sequence). The CDR3 spells CAWSTNRVTGELFF. The CDR3 DNA reads TGTGCCTGGAGTACCAACAGGGTCACCGGGGAGCTGTTTTTT.

The gene calls are TRBV6-1 and TRBJ2-7; TRBD1 is a possible D gene (5 bases). The V gene's germline CDR1 is MNHNS and CDR2 SASEGT. The CDR3 is made up of 14 amino acids. Trimming stripped 0 bases from V and 4 bases from J, with 10 bases between. The CDR3 spells CASSEAWSGYEQYF. CDR3 coding DNA: TGTGCCAGCAGTGAAGCTTGGTCAGGGTACGAGCAGTACTTC.

CDR3: CASSFYSASSPGTDTQYF. In DNA form, the CDR3 reads TGTGCCAGCAGCTTTTACTCCGCGTCGAGCCCTGGCACAGATACGCAGTATTTT. This rearrangement joins TRBV5-6 to TRBJ2-3; D is unclear. Germline CDR1 and CDR2: SGHDT and YYEEEE. The CDR3 covers 18 residues. V was shortened by 2 bases and J by 1 base, with 20 bases between the two germline ends. Drawing the rest from reference TRBV5-6 and TRBJ2-3, the complete variable domain is DAGVTQSPTHLIKTRGQQVTLRCSPKSGHDTVSWYQQALGQGPQFIFQYYEEEERQRGNFPDRFSGHQFPNYSSELNVNALLLGDSALYLCASSFYSASSPGTDTQYFGPGTRLTVL.

V is TRBV7-9 and J is TRBJ2-2; D possibly corresponds to TRBD2 (6 bases). The CDR3 is made up of 13 amino acids. The V gene lost 5 bases and the J gene lost 5 bases, with 9 bases spanning the gap. Germline values: CDR1 SEHNR, CDR2 FQNEAQ (reference sequence). DNA for the CDR3: TGTGCCAGCAGCGGGGACTTTACCGGGGAGCTGTTTTTT. Protein product: CASSGDFTGELFF. The variable domain in full, completed from reference TRBV7-9 and TRBJ2-2, reads DTGVSQNPRHKITKRGQNVTFRCDPISEHNRLYWYRQTLGQGPEFLTYFQNEAQLEKSRLLSDRFSAERPKGSFSTLEIQRTEQGDSAMYLCASSGDFTGELFFGEGSRLTVL.

The chain has TRBV5-1 and TRBJ2-7, with 9 positions matching TRBD2. Germline CDR1 is SGHRS and CDR2 is YFSETQ. The trim removed 0 bases at V and 2 bases at J, leaving 6 bases unmatched. The CDR3 spans 16 residues. The CDR3 spells CASSLARLADTYEQYF. DNA of the CDR3: TGCGCCAGCAGCTTGGCCCGACTAGCGGATACCTACGAGCAGTACTTC.

The chain combines TRBV7-2 with TRBJ2-7; TRBD1 matches 12 bases. The CDR3 extends over 18 amino acids. Germline trimming cut 5 bases from V and 5 bases from J; bases unmatched to any gene: 16. CDR1 is SGHTA, CDR2 FQGNSA, per germline. The CDR3 DNA sequence: TGTGCCAGCAGCCCCCGCCTATACGGGACAGGGGGCGAGAACGAGCAGTACTTC. Protein sequence: CASSPRLYGTGGENEQYF.

This clone has more than one count but fewer than ten. The chain uses TRBV5-5 and TRBJ2-5; weak D call: TRBD1 (6 bases). Germline V lookup: CDR1 SGHKS, CDR2 YYEKEE (reference sequence). The CDR3 consists of 13 residues. V dropped 4 bases and J dropped 3 bases, with 10 bases sitting between them. The CDR3 coding sequence is TGTGCCAGCAGCGTGCAGGGGAAAGAGACCCAGTACTTC. The encoded protein is CASSVQGKETQYF.

This chain joins TRBV10-3 and TRBJ2-1; D is unclear. The CDR3 is made up of 15 amino acids. V lost 3 bases and J 9 bases, leaving 18 bases between the germline ends. Germline CDR1 ENHRY, CDR2 SYGVKD. The CDR3 sequence: CAISDQDFPTGEQFF. The DNA for the CDR3 is TGTGCCATCAGTGATCAAGACTTTCCAACGGGTGAGCAGTTCTTC.

The V call is TRBV5-1, the J call TRBJ1-1; 11 positions agree with TRBD1. The length of the CDR3 is 16 residues. The germline gives CDR1 SGHRS, CDR2 YFSETQ. Trimming removed 1 base from V and 4 bases from J; junction bases left unmatched: 6. This CDR3 reads CASSLRTGGWGTEAFF. For the CDR3, the DNA is TGCGCCAGCAGCTTGAGGACAGGGGGCTGGGGCACTGAAGCTTTCTTT. Using reference TRBV5-1 and TRBJ1-1 for the parts outside the CDR3, the full variable domain is KAGVTQTPRYLIKTRGQQVTLSCSPISGHRSVSWYQQTPGQGLQFLFEYFSETQRNKGNFPGRFSGRQFSNSRSEMNVSTLELGDSALYLCASSLRTGGWGTEAFFGQGTRLTVV.

This chain connects TRBV30 to TRBJ2-1; 7 bases map to TRBD2. Losses at the gene ends were 1 base for V and 7 bases for J; bases not matched to a gene: 10. CDR3 length: 15 residues. Germline assignment: CDR1 GTSNPN and CDR2 SVGIG (reference sequence). The DNA of the CDR3 is TGTGCCTGGAGTGCGACTAGCTGGGCTCGGAATGAGCAGTTCTTC. Translated: CAWSATSWARNEQFF.

This clone was detected only a few times. This chain links TRBV29-1 with TRBJ2-1; D remains ambiguous. CDR1 and CDR2 (germline): SQVTM, ANQGSEA. The CDR3 is made up of 11 amino acids. Between the trimmed V and J ends, which lost 7 bases and 9 bases, there was a span of 13 bases. CDR3 bases: TGCAGCGCCGTCGGCCAGCTTGAGCAGTTCTTC. Translating it yields CSAVGQLEQFF.

V usage is TRBV4-2 and J usage is TRBJ2-7; D may be TRBD1 or TRBD2 (5 bases each). CDR1 is LGHNA and CDR2 is YNFKEQ in the germline V gene. The V end was cut by 0 bases, the J end by 0 bases, with 18 bases between. There are 18 residues in the CDR3. The CDR3 is CASSQDRTRGRGSYEQYF. The CDR3 nucleotides read TGTGCCAGCAGCCAAGATAGGACAAGGGGCCGGGGCTCCTACGAGCAGTACTTC.

This clone is medium-sized within its sample. Other nucleotide sequences in the sample specify the same CDR3. CDR3 protein: CASSAEISYEQYF. The CDR3 coding sequence is TGCGCCAGTTCGGCGGAGATCTCCTACGAGCAGTACTTC. The J gene is TRBJ2-7, the V gene TRBV5-1; D gene unclear. This CDR3 comprises 13 residues. Trimming stripped 8 bases from V and 0 bases from J, with 12 bases between. Germline CDR1 SGHRS, CDR2 YFSETQ. The entire variable domain, with the rest obtained from reference TRBV5-1 and TRBJ2-7, is as follows: KAGVTQTPRYLIKTRGQQVTLSCSPISGHRSVSWYQQTPGQGLQFLFEYFSETQRNKGNFPGRFSGRQFSNSRSEMNVSTLELGDSALYLCASSAEISYEQYFGPGTRLTVT.

The chain recombines TRBV5-1 with TRBJ2-7, with D perhaps TRBD1 or TRBD2 (5 bases each). This CDR3 contains 16 residues. Germline V gene lookup returns CDR1 SGHRS and CDR2 YFSETQ. Trimming took off 4 bases at V and 0 bases at J, with 17 bases between the two ends. This CDR3 is CASSPTSRGSSYEQYF. For the CDR3, the DNA is TGCGCCAGCAGCCCCACGTCGAGGGGTTCCTCCTACGAGCAGTACTTC.

This chain connects TRBV28 to TRBJ1-2; 7 bases agree with TRBD1. The V gene's germline CDR1 is MDHEN and CDR2 SYDVKM. V lost 5 bases to trimming and J lost 5 bases; unmatched junction nucleotides: 14. CDR3 length: 16 residues. CDR3: CASSAPSPGQAYGYTF. CDR3 nucleotides: TGTGCCAGCAGTGCCCCTTCCCCCGGACAGGCTTATGGCTACACCTTC.

This sequence joins TRBV30 and TRBJ1-5; D not resolved. This CDR3 has 13 amino acids. The ends were cut back, 0 bases at V and 5 bases at J, with 8 bases in the middle. CDR1 is GTSNPN and CDR2 is SVGIG in the germline V gene (reference sequence). CDR3 sequence: CAWSVNRDQPQHF. CDR3 in DNA: TGTGCCTGGAGTGTTAACCGCGATCAGCCCCAGCATTTT. The whole variable domain, remainder taken from reference TRBV30 and TRBJ1-5, is SQTIHQWPATLVQPVGSPLSLECTVEGTSNPNLYWYRQAAGRGLQLLFYSVGIGQISSEVPQNLSASRPQDRQFILSSKKLLLSDSGFYLCAWSVNRDQPQHFGDGTRLSIL.

V is TRBV5-1 and J is TRBJ1-2; D is uncertain. This CDR3 contains 15 residues. Trimming left V 0 bases short and J 1 base short, with 10 bases between. CDR1 is SGHRS, CDR2 YFSETQ, per germline. CDR3 DNA sequence: TGCGCCAGCAGCTTGGAGGCAGGCGTTAACTATGGCTACACCTTC. Translated, it gives CASSLEAGVNYGYTF.

The genes are TRBV28 and TRBJ1-1, with 9 bases that match TRBD1. The CDR3 runs to 16 residues. The germline V gene encodes CDR1 MDHEN and CDR2 SYDVKM. Germline trimming cut 5 bases from V and 5 bases from J; bases unmatched to any gene: 12. The CDR3 sequence: CASSPHQGQGWTEAFF. The CDR3 nucleotides read TGTGCCAGCAGTCCCCACCAGGGACAGGGATGGACTGAAGCTTTCTTT.

Written as DNA, the CDR3 is TGTGCCAGCAGCTTAGGGCCCCCGGGCTGGACTCGCGAGCAGTTCTTC. This sequence encodes CASSLGPPGWTREQFF. The chain combines TRBV11-2 with TRBJ2-1; a possible D gene is TRBD2 (5 bases). CDR3 length equals 16 residues. Germline lookup yields CDR1 SGHAT and CDR2 FQNNGV. Trimming left V 1 base short and J 10 bases short, with 20 bases between. Based on the CDR3 plus reference TRBV11-2 and TRBJ2-1, the full variable domain is EAGVAQSPRYKIIEKRQSVAFWCNPISGHATLYWYQQILGQGPKLLIQFQNNGVVDDSQLPKDRFSAERLKGVDSTLKIQPAKLEDSAVYLCASSLGPPGWTREQFFGPGTRLTVL.

The rearrangement joins TRBV2 to TRBJ1-1, with D hard to call. This CDR3 contains 16 residues. V was clipped by 2 bases and J by 0 bases, with 13 bases between them. Germline CDR1 SNHLY, CDR2 FYNNEI. CDR3 amino acids: CASSESGQFMNTEAFF. In DNA, the CDR3 is TGTGCCAGCAGTGAATCTGGGCAGTTCATGAACACTGAAGCTTTCTTT.

Concerning this clone itself: With a much larger clone just one base away, this may be a read error. The V gene is TRBV7-2, the J gene TRBJ2-2, with D perhaps matching TRBD1 (7 bases). CDR3 length equals 15 residues. CDR1 and CDR2 from the germline V gene are SGHTA and FQGNSA. The chain's CDR3 is CASSFNRGGTGELSF. The CDR3 region has the DNA TGTGCCAGCAGCTTCAACAGGGGAGGCACCGGGGAGCTGTCTTTT. Full variable domain (remainder filled in from reference TRBV7-2 and TRBJ2-2): GAGVSQSPSNKVTEKGKDVELRCDPISGHTALYWYRQSLGQGLEFLIYFQGNSAPDKSGLPSDRFSAERTGGSVSTLTIQRTQQEDSAVYLCASSFNRGGTGELSFGEGSRLTVL.

This clone came up once. The rearrangement uses TRBV18 and TRBJ1-1; weak D call: TRBD1 (6 bases). Germline V gives CDR1 KGHSH, CDR2 LQKENI. Trimming shortened V by 2 bases and J by 1 base, and 11 bases separated the two germline ends. CDR3 length equals 15 residues. This chain's CDR3 is CASSPRVTGNTEAFF. The CDR3 DNA sequence: TGTGCCAGCTCACCAAGGGTGACAGGGAACACTGAAGCTTTCTTT.